This record concerns one TCR beta chain sequence. The target antigen is unknown. Isolating PBMCs gave at least 7 million of these cells per sample. This entry belongs to a study of blood T cells in healthy people across ages. The germline V gene encodes CDR1 LGHNA and CDR2 YSLEER. The CDR3 spans 17 residues. Losses at the gene ends were 0 bases for V and 1 base for J; bases not matched to a gene: 5. The study's findings and limits: Naive CD4+ cell counts and diversity both ran higher in long-lived than in aged donors.

A second PCR of about 6 to 12 cycles used a sample-barcoded 5' primer and a J-beta primer mix. Every sample returned 3 million or more CDR3-containing paired-end reads. TCRdb reanalysed the 5' RACE reads using MiXCR and keeps one entry per CDR3 protein. Among about 590,000 distinct CDR3 sequences listed, about 30% were seen once. J is TRBJ2-3 and V is TRBV4-3, with TRBD2 matching 9 bases. The specimen sequenced was blood. The source of this sequence is an elderly woman in good health. As DNA, the CDR3 is TGCGCCAGCAGCCAAGATTGGCGGGAGGGCGGCACAGATACGCAGTATTTT. This translates into CASSQDWREGGTDTQYF.